The entry below describes one T cell receptor (beta chain). The antigen is undetermined. This entry is derived from a study of T cell repertoires and HLA-DP antigens. General study results and limits: Previously undetected clones averaged about 35% and 50% against the two alleles respectively.

The primer mix covered 54 TRBV segments and 13 TRBJ segments. TCRdb keeps only in-frame clones here, not all; method: immunoSEQ multiplex PCR. Among about 89,000 clones listed, roughly 86% were seen once. The source material was CD4+ T cells from PBMCs. The TCR sequence derives from a man aged 50 to 59 in good health and CMV-seronegative.

This CDR3 reads CASSQDIASGRTGELFF. CDR3 DNA sequence: TGCGCCAGCAGCCAAGATATAGCTAGCGGGAGAACCGGGGAGCTGTTTTTT. The rearrangement links TRBV4-3 to TRBJ2-2, with 10 nucleotides matching TRBD2. The germline V gene has CDR1 LGHNA and CDR2 YSLEER. Trimming removed 0 bases from V and 5 bases from J; junction bases left unmatched: 6. The CDR3 consists of 17 residues.